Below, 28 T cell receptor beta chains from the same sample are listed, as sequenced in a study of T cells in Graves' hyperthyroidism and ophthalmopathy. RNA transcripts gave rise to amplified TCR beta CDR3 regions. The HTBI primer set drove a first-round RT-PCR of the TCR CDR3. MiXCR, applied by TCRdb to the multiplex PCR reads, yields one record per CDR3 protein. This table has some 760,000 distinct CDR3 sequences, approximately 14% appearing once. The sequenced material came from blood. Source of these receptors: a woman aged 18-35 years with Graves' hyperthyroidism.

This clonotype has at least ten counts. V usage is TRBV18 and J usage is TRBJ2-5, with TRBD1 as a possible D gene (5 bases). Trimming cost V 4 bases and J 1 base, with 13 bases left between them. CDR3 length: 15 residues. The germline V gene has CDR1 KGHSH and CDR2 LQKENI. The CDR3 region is CASSRGRALQETQYF. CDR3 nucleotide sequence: TGTGCCAGCTCACGGGGCAGGGCCCTCCAAGAGACCCAGTACTTC. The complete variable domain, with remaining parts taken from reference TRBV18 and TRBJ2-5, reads NAGVMQNPRHLVRRRGQEARLRCSPMKGHSHVYWYRQLPEEGLKFMVYLQKENIIDESGMPKERFSAEFPKEGPSILRIQQVVRGDSAAYFCASSRGRALQETQYFGPGTRLLVL.

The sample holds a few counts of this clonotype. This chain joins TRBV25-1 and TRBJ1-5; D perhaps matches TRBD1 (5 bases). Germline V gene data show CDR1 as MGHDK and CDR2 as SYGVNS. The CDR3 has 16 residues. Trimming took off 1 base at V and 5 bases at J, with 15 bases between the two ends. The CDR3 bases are TGTGCCAGCAGTGAATCGACGAGGGGCGGAGATCAGCCCCAGCATTTT. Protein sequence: CASSESTRGGDQPQHF.

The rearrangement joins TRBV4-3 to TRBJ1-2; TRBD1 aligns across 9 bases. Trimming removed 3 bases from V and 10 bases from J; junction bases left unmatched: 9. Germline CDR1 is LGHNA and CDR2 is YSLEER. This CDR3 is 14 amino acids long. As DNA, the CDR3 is TGCGCCAGCAGCCATGGCCGGGACAGGGCTGACTACACCTTC. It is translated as CASSHGRDRADYTF.

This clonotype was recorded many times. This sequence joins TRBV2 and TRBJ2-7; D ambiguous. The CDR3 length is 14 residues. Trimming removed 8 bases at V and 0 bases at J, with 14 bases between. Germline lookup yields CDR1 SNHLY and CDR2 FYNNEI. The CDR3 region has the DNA TGTGCCAGCTTCCAACCCTTCTTCTCCTACGAGCAGTACTTC. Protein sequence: CASFQPFFSYEQYF. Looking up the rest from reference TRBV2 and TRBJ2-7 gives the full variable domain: EPEVTQTPSHQVTQMGQEVILRCVPISNHLYFYWYRQILGQKVEFLVSFYNNEISEKSEIFDDQFSVERPDGSNFTLKIRSTKLEDSAMYFCASFQPFFSYEQYFGPGTRLTVT.

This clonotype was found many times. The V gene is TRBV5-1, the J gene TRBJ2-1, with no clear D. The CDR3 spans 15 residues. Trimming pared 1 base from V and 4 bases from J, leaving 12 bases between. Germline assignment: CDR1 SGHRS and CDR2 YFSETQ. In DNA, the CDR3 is TGCGCCAGCAGCTTGACGAGACCGAGTTACAATGAGCAGTTCTTC. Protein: CASSLTRPSYNEQFF. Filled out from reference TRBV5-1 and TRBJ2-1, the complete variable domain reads KAGVTQTPRYLIKTRGQQVTLSCSPISGHRSVSWYQQTPGQGLQFLFEYFSETQRNKGNFPGRFSGRQFSNSRSEMNVSTLELGDSALYLCASSLTRPSYNEQFFGPGTRLTVL.

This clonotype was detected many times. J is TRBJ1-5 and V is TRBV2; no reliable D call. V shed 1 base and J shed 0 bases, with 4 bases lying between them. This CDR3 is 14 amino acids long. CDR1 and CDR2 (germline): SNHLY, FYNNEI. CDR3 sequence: CASSEGNSNQPQHF. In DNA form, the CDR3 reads TGTGCCAGCAGTGAAGGGAATAGCAATCAGCCCCAGCATTTT.

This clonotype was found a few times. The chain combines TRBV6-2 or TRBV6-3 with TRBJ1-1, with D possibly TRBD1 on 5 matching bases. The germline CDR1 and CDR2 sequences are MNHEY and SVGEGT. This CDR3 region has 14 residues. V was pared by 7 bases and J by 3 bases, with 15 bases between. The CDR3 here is CASKAFGGDTEAFF. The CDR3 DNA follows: TGTGCCAGCAAGGCCTTCGGAGGGGACACTGAAGCTTTCTTT.

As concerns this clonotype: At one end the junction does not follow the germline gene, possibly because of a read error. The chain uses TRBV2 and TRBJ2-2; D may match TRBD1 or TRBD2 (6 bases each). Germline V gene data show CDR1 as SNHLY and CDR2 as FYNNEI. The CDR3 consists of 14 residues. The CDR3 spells CASSETGTTGGLFF. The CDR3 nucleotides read TGTGCCAGCAGTGAAACTGGGACAACCGGGGGGCTGTTTTTT.

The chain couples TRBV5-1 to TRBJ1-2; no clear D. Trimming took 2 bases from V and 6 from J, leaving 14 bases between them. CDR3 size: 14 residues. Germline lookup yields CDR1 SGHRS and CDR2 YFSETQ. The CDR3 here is CASSLQRAEDGYTF. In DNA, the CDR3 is TGCGCCAGCAGCTTACAAAGGGCAGAAGATGGCTACACCTTC.

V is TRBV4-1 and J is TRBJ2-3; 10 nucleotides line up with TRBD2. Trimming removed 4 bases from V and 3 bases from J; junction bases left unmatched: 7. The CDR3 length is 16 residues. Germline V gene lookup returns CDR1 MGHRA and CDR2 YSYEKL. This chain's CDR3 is CASSLQTSGTTDTQYF. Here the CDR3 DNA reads TGCGCCAGCAGCCTTCAAACTAGCGGGACAACAGATACGCAGTATTTT.

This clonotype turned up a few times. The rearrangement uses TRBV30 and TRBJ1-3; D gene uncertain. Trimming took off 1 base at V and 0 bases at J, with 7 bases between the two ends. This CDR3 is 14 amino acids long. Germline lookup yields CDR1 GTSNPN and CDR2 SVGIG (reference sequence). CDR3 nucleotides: TGTGCCTGGAGTGAACTATACTCTGGAAACACCATATATTTT. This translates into CAWSELYSGNTIYF.

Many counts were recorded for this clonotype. Here the CDR3 DNA reads TGTGCCAGCAGCAGAACGACGTTGGGGGGAAACACCATATATTTT. Translating it yields CASSRTTLGGNTIYF. The chain links TRBV13 to TRBJ1-3, with no clear D. The CDR3 totals 15 residues. Per the germline V gene, CDR1 is PRHDT and CDR2 is FYEKMQ (reference sequence). V lost 5 bases and J lost 4, with 15 bases in between.

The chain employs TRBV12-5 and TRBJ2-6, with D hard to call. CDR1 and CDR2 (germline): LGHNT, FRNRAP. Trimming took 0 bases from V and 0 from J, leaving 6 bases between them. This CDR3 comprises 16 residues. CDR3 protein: CASGLVVGSGANVLTF. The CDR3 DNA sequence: TGTGCTAGTGGTTTGGTTGTGGGCTCTGGGGCCAACGTCCTGACTTTC.

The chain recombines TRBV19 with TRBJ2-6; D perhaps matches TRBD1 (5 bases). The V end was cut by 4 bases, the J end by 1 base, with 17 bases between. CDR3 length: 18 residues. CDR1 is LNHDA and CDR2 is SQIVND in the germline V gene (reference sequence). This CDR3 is CASSTTHLQGSGANVLTF. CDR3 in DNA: TGTGCCAGTAGTACGACCCATCTCCAGGGTTCTGGGGCCAACGTCCTGACTTTC. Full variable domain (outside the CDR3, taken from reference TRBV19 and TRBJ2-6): DGGITQSPKYLFRKEGQNVTLSCEQNLNHDAMYWYRQDPGQGLRLIYYSQIVNDFQKGDIAEGYSVSREKKESFPLTVTSAQKNPTAFYLCASSTTHLQGSGANVLTFGAGSRLTVL.

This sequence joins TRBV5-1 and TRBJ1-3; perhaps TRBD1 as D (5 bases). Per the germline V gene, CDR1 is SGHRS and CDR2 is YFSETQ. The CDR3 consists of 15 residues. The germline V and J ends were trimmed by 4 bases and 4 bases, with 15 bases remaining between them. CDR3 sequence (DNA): TGCGCCAGCAGCCCCCCGGGGGGGTACGGAAACACCATATATTTT. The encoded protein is CASSPPGGYGNTIYF.

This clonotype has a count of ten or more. The CDR3 coding sequence is TGTGCCAGCACCCCAGGGGTGGTTGGCACTGAAGCTTTCTTT. Protein: CASTPGVVGTEAFF. The chain joins TRBV9 to TRBJ1-1; D perhaps matches TRBD1 (6 bases). The CDR3 is 14 amino acids. From germline, CDR1 is SGDLS and CDR2 YYNGEE. The germline V and J ends were trimmed by 6 bases and 4 bases, with 16 bases remaining between them. The variable domain in full, completed from reference TRBV9 and TRBJ1-1, reads DSGVTQTPKHLITATGQRVTLRCSPRSGDLSVYWYQQSLDQGLQFLIQYYNGEERAKGNILERFSAQQFPDLHSELNLSSLELGDSALYFCASTPGVVGTEAFFGQGTRLTVV.

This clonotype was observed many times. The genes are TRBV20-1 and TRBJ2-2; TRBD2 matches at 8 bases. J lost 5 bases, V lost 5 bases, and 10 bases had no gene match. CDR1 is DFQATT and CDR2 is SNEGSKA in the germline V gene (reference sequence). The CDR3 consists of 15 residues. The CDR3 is CSARGSGRWTGELFF. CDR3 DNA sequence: TGCAGTGCTCGGGGGAGCGGGAGATGGACCGGGGAGCTGTTTTTT.

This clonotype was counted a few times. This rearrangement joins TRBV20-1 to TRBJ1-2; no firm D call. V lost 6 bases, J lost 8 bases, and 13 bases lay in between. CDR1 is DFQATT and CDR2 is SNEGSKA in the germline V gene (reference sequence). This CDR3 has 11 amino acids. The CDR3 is CSAISNTGYTF. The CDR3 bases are TGCAGTGCCATCAGTAACACCGGCTACACCTTC.

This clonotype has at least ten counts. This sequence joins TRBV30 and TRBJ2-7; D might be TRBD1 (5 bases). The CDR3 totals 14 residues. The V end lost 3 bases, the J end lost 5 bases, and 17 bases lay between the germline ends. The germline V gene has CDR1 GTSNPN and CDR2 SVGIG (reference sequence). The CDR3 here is CAWSFNGGADEQYF. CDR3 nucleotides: TGTGCCTGGAGCTTTAATGGTGGGGCAGACGAGCAGTACTTC.

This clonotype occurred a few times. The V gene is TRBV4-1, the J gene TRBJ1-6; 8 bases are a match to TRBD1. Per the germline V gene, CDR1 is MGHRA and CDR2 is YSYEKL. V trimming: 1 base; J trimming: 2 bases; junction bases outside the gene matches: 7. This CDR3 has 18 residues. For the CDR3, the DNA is TGCGCCAGCAGCCAAGCGGTCCTGGACAGGGCCTATAATTCACCCCTCCACTTT. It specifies CASSQAVLDRAYNSPLHF.

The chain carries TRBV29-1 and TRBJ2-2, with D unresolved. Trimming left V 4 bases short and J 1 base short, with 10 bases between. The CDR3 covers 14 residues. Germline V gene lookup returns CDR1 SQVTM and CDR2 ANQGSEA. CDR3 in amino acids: CSVGHGLNTGELFF. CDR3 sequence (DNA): TGCAGCGTTGGGCACGGATTGAACACCGGGGAGCTGTTTTTT.

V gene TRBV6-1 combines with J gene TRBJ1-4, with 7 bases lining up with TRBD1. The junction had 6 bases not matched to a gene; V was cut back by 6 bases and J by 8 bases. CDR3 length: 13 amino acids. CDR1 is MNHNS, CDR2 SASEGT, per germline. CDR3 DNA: TGTGCCAGCAGCGCTGGGACAGAAGAAAAACTGTTTTTT. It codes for CASSAGTEEKLFF.

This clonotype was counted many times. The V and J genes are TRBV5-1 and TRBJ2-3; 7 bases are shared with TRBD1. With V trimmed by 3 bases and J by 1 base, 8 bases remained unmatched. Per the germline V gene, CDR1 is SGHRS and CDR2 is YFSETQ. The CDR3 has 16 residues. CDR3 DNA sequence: TGCGCCAGCAGCTACCAGACAGGGAGAGGCACAGATACGCAGTATTTT. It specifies CASSYQTGRGTDTQYF.

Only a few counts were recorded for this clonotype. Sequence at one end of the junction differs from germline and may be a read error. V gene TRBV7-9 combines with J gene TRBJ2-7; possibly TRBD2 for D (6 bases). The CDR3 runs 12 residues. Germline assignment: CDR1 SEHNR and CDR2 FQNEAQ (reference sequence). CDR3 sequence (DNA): TGTGCCAGCAGGGGGGGTCCGGGCGAGCGGTACTTC. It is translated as CASRGGPGERYF. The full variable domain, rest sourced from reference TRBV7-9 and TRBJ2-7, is DTGVSQNPRHKITKRGQNVTFRCDPISEHNRLYWYRQTLGQGPEFLTYFQNEAQLEKSRLLSDRFSAERPKGSFSTLEIQRTEQGDSAMYLCASRGGPGERYFGPGTRLTVT.

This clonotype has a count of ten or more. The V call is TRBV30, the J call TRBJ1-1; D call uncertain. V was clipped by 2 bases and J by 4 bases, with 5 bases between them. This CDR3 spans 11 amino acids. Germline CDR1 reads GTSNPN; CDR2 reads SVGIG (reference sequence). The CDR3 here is CAWSYGTEAFF. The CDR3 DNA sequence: TGTGCCTGGAGTTACGGCACTGAAGCTTTCTTT.

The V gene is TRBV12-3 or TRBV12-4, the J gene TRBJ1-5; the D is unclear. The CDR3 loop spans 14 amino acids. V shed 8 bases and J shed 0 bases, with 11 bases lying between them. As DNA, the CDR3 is TGTGCCAGCTCAGTACAGTATAGCAATCAGCCCCAGCATTTT. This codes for CASSVQYSNQPQHF.

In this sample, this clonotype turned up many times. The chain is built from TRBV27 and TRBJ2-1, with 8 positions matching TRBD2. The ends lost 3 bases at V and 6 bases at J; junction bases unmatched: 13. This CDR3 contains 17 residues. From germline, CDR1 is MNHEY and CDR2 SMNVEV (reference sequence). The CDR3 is CASSLFGGGRSANEQFF. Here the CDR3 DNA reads TGTGCCAGCAGTTTGTTTGGCGGCGGGAGGTCGGCCAATGAGCAGTTCTTC.

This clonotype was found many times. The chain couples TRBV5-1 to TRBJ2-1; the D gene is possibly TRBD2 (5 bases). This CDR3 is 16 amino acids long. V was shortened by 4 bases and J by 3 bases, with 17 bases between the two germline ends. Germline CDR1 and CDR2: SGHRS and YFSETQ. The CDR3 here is CASSGHGESLYNEQFF. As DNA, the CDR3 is TGCGCCAGCAGCGGTCACGGGGAGTCTCTCTACAATGAGCAGTTCTTC.